This T cell receptor (beta chain) was sequenced for a study of T cells in Graves' hyperthyroidism and ophthalmopathy. The study, taken as a whole, reports: Blood also contained most expanded thyroid clonotypes above 0.001. For ophthalmopathy, model prediction preceded onset by a median about six months.

This clonotype was detected ten times or more. Its antigen is unidentified. The authors obtained PBMCs from over 8 ml of fresh peripheral blood. Amplified TCR beta CDR3 regions came from RNA transcripts. HTBI primers drove first-round RT-PCR of the TCR CDR3. TCRdb reprocessed the multiplex PCR reads with MiXCR, giving one entry per CDR3 protein. The sample records about 400,000 distinct CDR3 sequences, 15% to 17% being singletons. Sequencing used blood. The TCR comes from a woman younger than 35 with Graves' hyperthyroidism.

The CDR3 loop reads CASSGALAGGPHEQYF. For the CDR3, the DNA is TGCGCCAGCAGCGGGGCACTAGCGGGAGGGCCTCACGAGCAGTACTTC. This chain connects TRBV5-1 to TRBJ2-7; TRBD2 matches at 13 bases. V was pared by 4 bases and J by 5 bases, with 9 bases of the junction left unmatched. The CDR3 contains 16 residues. The V gene's germline CDR1 is SGHRS and CDR2 YFSETQ.